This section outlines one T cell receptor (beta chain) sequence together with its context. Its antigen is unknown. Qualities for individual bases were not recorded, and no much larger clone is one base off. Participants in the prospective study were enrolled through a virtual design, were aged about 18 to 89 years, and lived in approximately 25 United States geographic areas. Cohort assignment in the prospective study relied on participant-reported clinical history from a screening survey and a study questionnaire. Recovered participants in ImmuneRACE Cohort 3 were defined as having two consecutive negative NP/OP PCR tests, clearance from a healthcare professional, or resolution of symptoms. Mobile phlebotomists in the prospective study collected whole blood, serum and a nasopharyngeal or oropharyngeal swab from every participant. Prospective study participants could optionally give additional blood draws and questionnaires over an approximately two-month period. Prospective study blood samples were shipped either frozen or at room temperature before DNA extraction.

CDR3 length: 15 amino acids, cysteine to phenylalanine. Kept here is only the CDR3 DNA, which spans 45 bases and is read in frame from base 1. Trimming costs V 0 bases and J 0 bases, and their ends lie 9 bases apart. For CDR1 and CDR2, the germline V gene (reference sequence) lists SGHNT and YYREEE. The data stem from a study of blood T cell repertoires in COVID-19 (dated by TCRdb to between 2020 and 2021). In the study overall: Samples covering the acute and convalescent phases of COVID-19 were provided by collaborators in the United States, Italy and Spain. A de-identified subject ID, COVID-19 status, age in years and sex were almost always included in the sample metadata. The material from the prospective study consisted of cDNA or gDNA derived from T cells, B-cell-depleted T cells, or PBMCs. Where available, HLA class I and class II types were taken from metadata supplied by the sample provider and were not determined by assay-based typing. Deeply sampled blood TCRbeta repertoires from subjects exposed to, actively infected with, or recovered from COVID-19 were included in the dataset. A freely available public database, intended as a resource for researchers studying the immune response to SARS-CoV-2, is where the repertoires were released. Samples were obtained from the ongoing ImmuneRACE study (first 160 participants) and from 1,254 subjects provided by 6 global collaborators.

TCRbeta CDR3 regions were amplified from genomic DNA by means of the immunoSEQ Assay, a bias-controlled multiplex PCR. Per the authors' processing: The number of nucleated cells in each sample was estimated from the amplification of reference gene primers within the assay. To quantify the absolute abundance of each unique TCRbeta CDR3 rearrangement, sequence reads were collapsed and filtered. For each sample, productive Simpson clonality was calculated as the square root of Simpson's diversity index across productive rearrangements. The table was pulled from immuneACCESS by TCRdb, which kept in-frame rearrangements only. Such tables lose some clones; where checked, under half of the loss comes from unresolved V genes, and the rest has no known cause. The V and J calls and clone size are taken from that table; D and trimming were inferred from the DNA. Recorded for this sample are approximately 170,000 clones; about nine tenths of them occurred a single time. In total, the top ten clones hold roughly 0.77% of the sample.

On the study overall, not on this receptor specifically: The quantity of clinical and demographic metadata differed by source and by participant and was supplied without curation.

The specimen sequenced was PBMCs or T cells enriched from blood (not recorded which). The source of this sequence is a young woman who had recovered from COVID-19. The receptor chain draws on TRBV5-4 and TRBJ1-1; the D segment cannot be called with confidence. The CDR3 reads CASSLGHRLNTEAFF. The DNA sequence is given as TGTGCCAGCAGCTTGGGACATCGCCTGAACACTGAAGCTTTCTTT.